Listed below are T cell receptor beta chains from one sample, sequenced in a study of blood T cells in healthy people across ages. Each CDR3 protein is one row after TCRdb ran MiXCR on the 5' RACE reads. The sample shows around 1,500,000 distinct CDR3 sequences, about 40% of them seen only once. Sequenced sample: blood. Receptor source: a woman in her late teens or twenties in good health. Both conserved end residues are part of each CDR3. A D gene is named only where the DNA matches it firmly. The listing skips clone size in some rows; elsewhere it reads once, few, many or a size class.

>few|TRBJ2-1|NA|TRBV11-2
CASSFDFSSYNEQFF
TGTGCCAGCAGCTTTGACTTCAGCTCCTACAATGAGCAGTTCTTC
>few|TRBJ2-1|NA|TRBV6-6
CASGGAGNEQFF
TGTGCCAGCGGGGGGGCTGGCAATGAGCAGTTCTTC
>few|TRBJ1-6|TRBD1|TRBV7-9
CASSTGTESPLHF
TGTGCCAGCAGCACCGGGACAGAATCACCCCTCCACTTT
>many|TRBJ2-3|NA|TRBV20-1
CSAWGNTDTQYF
TGCAGTGCTTGGGGGAACACAGATACGCAGTATTTT
>NA|TRBJ2-3|NA|TRBV20-1
CSAAPRTGGDTQYF
TGCAGTGCTGCCCCCCGCACCGGAGGAGATACGCAGTATTTT
>NA|TRBJ2-3|TRBD2|TRBV5-1
CASSWRTSGGYTDTQYF
TGCGCCAGCAGCTGGAGGACTAGCGGGGGGTACACAGATACGCAGTATTTT
>NA|TRBJ2-5|TRBD2|TRBV7-6
CASSGTSGGLLYQETQYF
TGTGCCAGCAGCGGGACTAGCGGGGGACTACTATACCAAGAGACCCAGTACTTC
>few|TRBJ2-7|NA|TRBV27
CASSKEGVEQYF
TGTGCCAGCAGTAAGGAAGGGGTCGAGCAGTACTTC
>few|TRBJ2-4|TRBD2|TRBV6-1
CASSEYSAGAIAKNIQYF
TGTGCCAGCAGTGAATATTCAGCGGGAGCCATAGCCAAAAACATTCAGTACTTC
>NA|TRBJ2-1|NA|TRBV10-3
CAITGQGGSGNEQFF
TGTGCCATCACCGGACAGGGAGGGTCGGGCAATGAGCAGTTCTTC
>NA|TRBJ2-1|TRBD2|TRBV12-3/TRBV12-4
CVSTKLGLAMNEQFF
TGTGTCAGCACCAAACTTGGACTAGCGATGAATGAGCAGTTCTTC
>few|TRBJ2-1|NA|TRBV20-1
CSTRGYNEQFF
TGCAGCACCAGGGGATACAATGAGCAGTTCTTC
>NA|TRBJ2-5|TRBD1|TRBV28
CASSLYTRDRPYQETQYF
TGTGCCAGCAGTTTATATACCCGGGACAGGCCTTACCAAGAGACCCAGTACTTC
>NA|TRBJ1-6|NA|TRBV6-5
CASSPGRVYNSPLHF
TGTGCCAGCAGCCCCGGGCGGGTCTATAATTCACCCCTCCACTTT
>many|TRBJ2-5|TRBD2|TRBV7-9
CASSFSSGQETQYF
TGTGCCAGCAGCTTTTCTAGCGGCCAAGAGACCCAGTACTTC
>NA|TRBJ2-7|NA|TRBV4-1
CASSQSTSSYEQYF
TGCGCCAGCAGCCAGTCCACTAGCTCCTACGAGCAGTACTTC
>NA|TRBJ2-7|TRBD2|TRBV28
CASRPAGGSYNEQYF
TGTGCCAGCAGGCCAGCGGGGGGGTCCTACAATGAGCAGTACTTC
>NA|TRBJ2-3|NA|TRBV30
CAWTPTSTDTQYF
TGTGCCTGGACGCCCACTAGCACAGATACGCAGTATTTT
>few|TRBJ1-5|NA|TRBV4-1
CASSQELVHREPQHF
TGCGCCAGCAGCCAAGAGTTGGTCCACCGGGAGCCCCAGCATTTT
>NA|TRBJ2-5|TRBD2|TRBV6-1
CASRGTSGIQETQYF
TGTGCCAGCAGAGGGACTAGCGGGATTCAAGAGACCCAGTACTTC
>NA|TRBJ1-1|NA|TRBV6-9
CAIRGVGTKNTEAFF
TGTGCCATAAGGGGGGTGGGCACCAAGAACACTGAAGCTTTCTTT
>NA|TRBJ2-1|NA|TRBV6-2/TRBV6-3
CASSYRPPGNEQFF
TGTGCCAGCAGTTATCGTCCCCCGGGCAATGAGCAGTTCTTC
>NA|TRBJ2-7|NA|TRBV3-1
CASSQGGTLPQYF
TGTGCCAGCAGCCAAGGCGGGACACTGCCCCAGTACTTC
>few|TRBJ2-7|TRBD2|TRBV20-1
CSLQGLADDYEQYF
TGCAGTCTACAAGGTCTAGCGGACGACTACGAGCAGTACTTC
>few|TRBJ2-1|NA|TRBV12-3/TRBV12-4
CASSLLPPQQFF
TGTGCCAGCAGTTTACTTCCCCCTCAGCAGTTCTTC
>NA|TRBJ1-1|NA|TRBV30
CAVGGGGEAFF
TGTGCCGTTGGAGGGGGTGGTGAAGCTTTCTTT
>NA|TRBJ2-7|NA|TRBV21-1
CASSNPRKQGAIDEQYF
TGTGCCAGCAGCAACCCACGGAAACAGGGGGCGATCGACGAGCAGTACTTC
>few|TRBJ2-5|TRBD2|TRBV6-6
CASSYGTSGGSQETQYF
TGTGCCAGCAGTTACGGGACTAGCGGGGGGTCACAAGAGACCCAGTACTTC
>NA|TRBJ2-1|NA|TRBV2
CASSVGVGLNEQFF
TGTGCCAGCAGTGTTGGTGTAGGTTTGAATGAGCAGTTCTTC